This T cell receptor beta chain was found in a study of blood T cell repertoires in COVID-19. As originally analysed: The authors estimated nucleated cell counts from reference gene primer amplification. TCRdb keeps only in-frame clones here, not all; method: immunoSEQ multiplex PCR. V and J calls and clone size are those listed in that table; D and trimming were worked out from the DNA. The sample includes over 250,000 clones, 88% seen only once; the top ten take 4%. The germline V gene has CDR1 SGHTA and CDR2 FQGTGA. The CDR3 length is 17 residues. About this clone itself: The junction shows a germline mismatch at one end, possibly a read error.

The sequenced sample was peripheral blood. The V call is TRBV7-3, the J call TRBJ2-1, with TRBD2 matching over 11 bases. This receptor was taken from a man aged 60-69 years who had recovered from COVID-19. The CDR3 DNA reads TGCGCCAGCAGACTTAGCGGGGGGGCTAGCTCCTACAATGAGCAGTTCTTC. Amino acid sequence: CASRLSGGASSYNEQFF. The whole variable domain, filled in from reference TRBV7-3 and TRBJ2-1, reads GAGVSQTPSNKVTEKGKYVELRCDPISGHTALYWYRQSLGQGPEFLIYFQGTGAADDSGLPNDRFFAVRPEGSVSTLKIQRTERGDSAVYLCASRLSGGASSYNEQFFGPGTRLTVL.